This T cell receptor (beta chain) came from a study of vaccination effects on CD4 cells after COVID-19 (dated by TCRdb to the early 2020s). Some background on the complete study: To identify antigen-specific CD4+ T cell clonotypes by their expansion, the ViraFEST assay first stimulated PBMC with viral peptide pools and then applied TCR sequencing. In both COVID-19 convalescent patients and infection-naive vaccine recipients, the study compared SARS-CoV-2 spike-specific CD4+ TCR repertoires from before mRNA vaccination with those from after it. Participants received two doses of either the BNT162b2 or the mRNA-1273 mRNA SARS-CoV-2 vaccine. Altogether, 10 COVID-19 convalescent patients and several SARS-CoV-2-naive healthy vaccine recipients made up the full study. In the study, cultures from other donors were sequenced using the Oncomine TCR Beta short-read assay on an Illumina iSeq 100. About 2 million PBMC per well were cultured in IMDM with around 5% human AB serum, 7.5 to 10 IU/ml IL-2 and gentamicin, plus 10 ug/ml peptides. In a couple of convalescent patients, pre-vaccine samples were collected 16 days and one week ahead of the first dose, 142 and 148 days after COVID-19 diagnosis. What the authors observed across the whole study: Both infection-induced and vaccine-induced clones contracted markedly at late post-vaccination timepoints, which is consistent with waning T cell responses. In convalescent patients, the post-vaccine spike-reactive repertoire was composed mainly of new vaccine-induced clones that were largely distinct from infection-induced clones. The study was limited by a small number of convalescent patients and lacked early post-infection timepoints.

After less than 13 days of culture, CD4+ T cells were isolated with the EasySep CD4+ T cell isolation kit. PCR-confirmed SARS-CoV-2 infection had occurred in convalescent patients between March and December 2020, before the Alpha, Beta and Delta variants emerged in the United States. On days 3 and 7, half of the culture medium was replaced with fresh IL-2-containing medium. Unless noted otherwise, every peptide stimulation condition was grown in triplicate wells. PBMC were separated from whole blood using Ficoll-Paque Plus gradient centrifugation and were then either cryopreserved at -140C or used fresh. The QIAamp micro DNA kit was used to extract genomic DNA from the cultured CD4+ T cells. As encoded in the germline V gene, CDR1 is KGHSH while CDR2 is LQKENI. V is reduced by 3 bases and J by 1 base, leaving a spacing of 12 bases between them. From the cysteine through the phenylalanine, the CDR3 covers 16 amino acids. Of all the DNA, just the CDR3 is kept, 48 bases in frame from base 1.

This clone has only one observation. Its antigen is not yet known. Base qualities are not at hand, and no much larger clone is one base apart. The library relied on the immunoSEQ multiplex PCR assay. TCR beta CDR3 sequencing was performed on DNA from the cultured, isolated CD4+ T cells. For the original study's pipeline: The analysis removed non-productive TCR sequences, trimmed reads to the CDR3 region, and retained only CDR3s that were 7 or more amino acids long. Antigen-specific clonotypes were identified with the MANAFEST web app by comparing expansion in peptide wells against reference cultures. To count as positive, a clone had to show expansion at FDR<0.05 compared with the reference and with all other wells, an odds ratio above 5, and a frequency above 0.1% in two replicate wells. A clonotype was defined as cross-reactive if the clonotype was significantly expanded both in SARS-CoV-2 spike wells and in at least one common cold coronavirus spike condition. CDR3 similarity was assessed by Levenshtein distance using the stringdist R package, and unrooted trees were constructed with ape in R 3.6.1. Drawn from immuneACCESS, this table holds only the in-frame rearrangements with V and J called that TCRdb kept. Clones are partly lost; checked studies trace under half to an unresolved V gene and leave the rest unexplained. D and trimming were read from the DNA, whereas the V and J calls and clone size are those reported in that table. The sample table holds approximately 50,000 clones, of which 70% to 80% were seen once. The ten largest make up 10% to 15% of the sample.

The rearranged chain carries TRBV18 and TRBJ2-2, with a tentative D gene TRBD2 over 5 matching bases. The receptor's source is a human donor who had a prior SARS-CoV-2 infection. The source was CD4+ T cells from PBMCs cultured without peptide, collected before COVID-19 vaccination. The CDR3 here reads CASSPGSGENTGELFF. The nucleotide sequence reads as follows: TGTGCCAGCTCACCGGGGAGTGGGGAGAACACCGGGGAGCTGTTTTTT.